This entry describes one T cell receptor beta chain. The entry originates in a study of blood T cell repertoires in COVID-19. Study overall: The samples span acute and convalescent COVID-19 from the United States, Italy and Spain. The cDNA or gDNA used as material had been derived from T cells, B-cell-depleted T cells, or PBMCs.

The repertoire was sequenced with immunoSEQ multiplex PCR; TCRdb's copy has only in-frame clones and lacks some. The table has approximately 220,000 clones, around four fifths seen once. This sequence originates from a woman aged 60-75 years who had recovered from COVID-19. Material: peripheral blood.

The CDR3 reads CASSLEADTEAFF. CDR3 in DNA: TGTGCCAGCAGCTTAGAGGCGGACACTGAAGCTTTCTTT. The chain uses TRBV11-3 and TRBJ1-1; no clear D gene. V was pared by 0 bases and J by 3 bases, with 5 bases between. Looked up from germline, CDR1 is SGHNT and CDR2 is YENEEA. The CDR3 totals 13 residues.